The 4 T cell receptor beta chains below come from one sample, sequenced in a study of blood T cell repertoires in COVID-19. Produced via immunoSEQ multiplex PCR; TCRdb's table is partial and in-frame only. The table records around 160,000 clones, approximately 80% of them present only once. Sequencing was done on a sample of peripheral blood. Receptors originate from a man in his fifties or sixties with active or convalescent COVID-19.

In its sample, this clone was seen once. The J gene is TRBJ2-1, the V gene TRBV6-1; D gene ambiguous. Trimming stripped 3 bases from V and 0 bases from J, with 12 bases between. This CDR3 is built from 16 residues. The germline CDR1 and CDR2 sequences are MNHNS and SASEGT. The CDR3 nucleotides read TGTGCCAGCAGTGATCCTTTGGCCCTCTCCTACAATGAGCAGTTCTTC. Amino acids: CASSDPLALSYNEQFF.

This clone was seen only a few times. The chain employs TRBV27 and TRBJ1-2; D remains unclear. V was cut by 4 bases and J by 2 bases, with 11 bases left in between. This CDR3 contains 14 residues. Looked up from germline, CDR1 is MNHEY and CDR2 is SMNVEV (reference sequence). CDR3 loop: CASSSRGPNYGYTF. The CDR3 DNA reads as TGTGCCAGCAGTTCCCGTGGCCCGAACTATGGCTACACCTTC.

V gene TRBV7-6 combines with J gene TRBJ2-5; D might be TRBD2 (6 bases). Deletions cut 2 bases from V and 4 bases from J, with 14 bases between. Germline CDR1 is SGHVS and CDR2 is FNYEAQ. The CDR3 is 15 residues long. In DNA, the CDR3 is TGTGCCAGCAGCTTAAGGGGCGGGACGGGAGAGACCCAGTACTTC. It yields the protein CASSLRGGTGETQYF.

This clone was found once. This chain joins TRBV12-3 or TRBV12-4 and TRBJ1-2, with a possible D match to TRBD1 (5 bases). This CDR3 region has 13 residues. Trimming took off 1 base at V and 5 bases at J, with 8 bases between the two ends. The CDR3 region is CASSLGRAYGYTF. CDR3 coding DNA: TGTGCCAGCAGTTTAGGCAGGGCGTATGGCTACACCTTC.